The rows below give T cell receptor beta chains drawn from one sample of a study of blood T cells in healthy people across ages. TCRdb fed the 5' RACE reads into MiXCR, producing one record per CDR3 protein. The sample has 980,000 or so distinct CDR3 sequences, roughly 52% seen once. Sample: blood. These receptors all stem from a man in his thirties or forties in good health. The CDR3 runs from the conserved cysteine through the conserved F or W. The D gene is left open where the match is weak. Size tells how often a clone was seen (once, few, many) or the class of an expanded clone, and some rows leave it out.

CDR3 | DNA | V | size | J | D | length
CASSGNTFSYEQYF | TGTGCCAGCAGTGGAAACACATTCTCCTACGAGCAGTACTTC | TRBV6-1 | . | TRBJ2-7 | . | 14
CASSFRLADQETQYF | TGTGCCAGCAGCTTCCGACTAGCGGACCAAGAGACCCAGTACTTC | TRBV7-8 | . | TRBJ2-5 | TRBD2 | 15
CSARGTGLYEQYF | TGCAGTGCTAGGGGTACAGGGCTGTACGAGCAGTACTTC | TRBV20-1 | . | TRBJ2-7 | . | 13
CSVARLSGGPTDTQYF | TGCAGCGTCGCCCGGCTCAGCGGGGGCCCCACAGATACGCAGTATTTT | TRBV29-1 | many | TRBJ2-3 | TRBD2 | 16
CASSKEGNSPLHF | TGTGCCAGCAGCAAAGAAGGAAATTCACCCCTCCACTTT | TRBV21-1 | many | TRBJ1-6 | . | 13
CASSGGGGFIEQFF | TGTGCCAGCAGCGGAGGGGGGGGTTTTATTGAGCAGTTCTTC | TRBV9 | . | TRBJ2-1 | . | 14
CAIRGQGDGEQYF | TGTGCCATCAGGGGACAGGGGGATGGCGAGCAGTACTTC | TRBV10-3 | once | TRBJ2-7 | TRBD1 | 13
CASSPPRDNYEQYF | TGTGCCAGCTCACCACCGAGGGACAACTACGAGCAGTACTTC | TRBV18 | . | TRBJ2-7 | . | 14
CASSPGQDYTGELFF | TGTGCCAGCAGCCCCGGACAGGATTACACCGGGGAGCTGTTTTTT | TRBV7-8 | . | TRBJ2-2 | TRBD1 | 15
CSALAGGSYEQYF | TGCAGCGCCCTAGCGGGGGGATCCTACGAGCAGTACTTC | TRBV29-1 | few | TRBJ2-7 | TRBD2 | 13
CASSLVTVPYNEQFF | TGCGCCAGCAGCTTGGTTACGGTCCCCTACAATGAGCAGTTCTTC | TRBV5-1 | . | TRBJ2-1 | . | 15
CASRPGSNSYEQYF | TGTGCCAGCAGACCGGGCTCGAACTCCTACGAGCAGTACTTC | TRBV6-1 | . | TRBJ2-7 | . | 14
CASSYPTSGAIVPYNEQYF | TGTGCCAGCAGTTACCCGACTAGCGGGGCCATAGTACCCTACAATGAGCAGTACTTC | TRBV6-2/TRBV6-3 | . | TRBJ2-7 | TRBD2 | 19
CASSRGSSLEQYF | TGTGCCAGCAGCAGGGGGTCTTCCCTCGAGCAGTACTTC | TRBV7-8 | . | TRBJ2-7 | . | 13
CASSLTRPGQVLSYEQYF | TGTGCCAGCTCACTAACACGTCCGGGACAGGTCCTCTCCTACGAGCAGTACTTC | TRBV18 | . | TRBJ2-7 | TRBD1 | 18
CASSWAGVTGSQETQYF | TGTGCCAGCAGCTGGGCTGGGGTGACAGGGAGCCAAGAGACCCAGTACTTC | TRBV7-6 | . | TRBJ2-5 | TRBD1 | 17
CASSLDRGPETQYF | TGTGCCAGCAGCTTAGATAGGGGGCCGGAGACCCAGTACTTC | TRBV11-2 | . | TRBJ2-5 | TRBD1 | 14
CASSQGLAGLTDTQYF | TGTGCCAGCAGCCAGGGACTAGCGGGTCTCACAGATACGCAGTATTTT | TRBV12-3/TRBV12-4 | few | TRBJ2-3 | TRBD2 | 16
CASSLDGNPPDTQYF | TGCGCCAGCAGCTTGGACGGGAATCCCCCAGATACGCAGTATTTT | TRBV5-1 | . | TRBJ2-3 | . | 15
CSARALNRRNQPQHF | TGCAGTGCTAGAGCCCTAAACAGGCGCAATCAGCCCCAGCATTTT | TRBV20-1 | . | TRBJ1-5 | . | 15
CASKRDEASYNEQYF | TGTGCCAGCAAAAGGGACGAGGCCTCCTACAATGAGCAGTACTTC | TRBV2 | . | TRBJ2-7 | . | 15
CASSKRPRSYEQYF | TGTGCCAGCAGCAAACGTCCACGCAGCTACGAGCAGTACTTC | TRBV21-1 | . | TRBJ2-7 | . | 14
CASRRTGDNSPLHF | TGCGCCAGCAGGAGGACAGGGGATAATTCACCCCTCCACTTT | TRBV5-1 | . | TRBJ1-6 | TRBD1 | 14
CSASPGVQETQYF | TGCAGTGCTAGTCCGGGGGTCCAAGAGACCCAGTACTTC | TRBV20-1 | . | TRBJ2-5 | . | 13
CSALSLGDPSTDTQYF | TGCAGTGCCCTGAGTCTGGGGGATCCTAGCACAGATACGCAGTATTTT | TRBV20-1 | . | TRBJ2-3 | . | 16
CASSSAAGTGELEQFF | TGTGCCAGCAGCTCCGCGGCCGGGACAGGGGAGTTAGAGCAGTTCTTC | TRBV7-2 | few | TRBJ2-1 | TRBD1 | 16
CASRVGQYTDTQYF | TGCGCCTCCAGGGTAGGACAGTACACAGATACGCAGTATTTT | TRBV5-1 | few | TRBJ2-3 | . | 14
CAISWTGDRDEQFF | TGTGCCATCAGCTGGACAGGGGACCGGGATGAGCAGTTCTTC | TRBV10-3 | many | TRBJ2-1 | TRBD1 | 14
CASSPSGAQEGYTF | TGTGCCAGCAGCCCATCAGGGGCGCAGGAGGGCTACACCTTC | TRBV7-2 | . | TRBJ1-2 | . | 14
CSAPGRRLANEQFF | TGCAGTGCCCCAGGGAGAAGGTTGGCCAATGAGCAGTTCTTC | TRBV20-1 | . | TRBJ2-1 | . | 14
CSVGQKKNIQYF | TGCAGCGTTGGACAAAAGAAAAACATTCAGTACTTC | TRBV29-1 | . | TRBJ2-4 | . | 12
CASSTLGGEETQYF | TGTGCCAGCAGTACCTTGGGCGGGGAAGAGACCCAGTACTTC | TRBV28 | . | TRBJ2-5 | . | 14
CASSPGPGQDREQYF | TGCGCCAGCAGCCCGGGGCCGGGACAGGACCGCGAGCAGTACTTC | TRBV5-1 | few | TRBJ2-7 | TRBD1 | 15
CSARGTAPETQYF | TGCAGTGCTAGAGGGACTGCTCCAGAGACCCAGTACTTC | TRBV20-1 | . | TRBJ2-5 | . | 13
CSAQFGTGVEKLFF | TGCAGTGCACAGTTCGGGACAGGAGTGGAAAAACTGTTTTTT | TRBV20-1 | . | TRBJ1-4 | TRBD1 | 14
CASSGAGTGANVLTF | TGTGCCAGCAGCGGGGCAGGGACTGGGGCCAACGTCCTGACTTTC | TRBV5-5 | . | TRBJ2-6 | . | 15
CASRGQGLHEQYF | TGTGCCAGCAGGGGACAGGGGCTCCACGAGCAGTACTTC | TRBV28 | . | TRBJ2-7 | TRBD1 | 13
CSARDLAGNEQFF | TGCAGTGCTAGAGATCTGGCGGGGAATGAGCAGTTCTTC | TRBV20-1 | many | TRBJ2-1 | . | 13
CSVGPDRMNTEAFF | TGCAGCGTTGGCCCTGACAGGATGAACACTGAAGCTTTCTTT | TRBV29-1 | few | TRBJ1-1 | . | 14
CASSQDGAGGGADTQYF | TGTGCCAGCAGCCAAGATGGGGCCGGGGGGGGCGCAGATACGCAGTATTTT | TRBV4-2 | many | TRBJ2-3 | TRBD2 | 17
CASSARGGASSYEQYF | TGTGCCAGCAGTGCCCGAGGTGGTGCGAGCTCCTACGAGCAGTACTTC | TRBV12-3/TRBV12-4 | few | TRBJ2-7 | . | 16
CASSDRDRGDYGYTF | TGCGCCAGCAGCGACCGGGACAGAGGAGACTATGGCTACACCTTC | TRBV5-1 | . | TRBJ1-2 | TRBD1 | 15